This T cell receptor beta chain was sequenced for a study of cytomegalovirus exposure and HLA in healthy donors (dated by TCRdb to 2015 to 2018). Notes on the research overall: In an earlier analysis of under 600 of the donors, less than 350 Gb of sequence data and 90 million to 120 million unique TCR beta sequences from 150 million to 200 million T cells were reported. An early release that covered more than 550 HLA-typed donors contained 250 to 350 gigabases of sequencing data and about 93 million unique TCR sequences. The genetic ancestry cluster associated with self-reported Caucasian donors included approximately 85% of the 398 genotyped donors. The aim of the study was to test whether cataloging public T cell receptors could identify signatures of past pathogen exposure. The study profiled the T cell repertoires of around 700 subjects by immunosequencing and related them to cytomegalovirus serostatus. Besides the first cohort of approximately 670 subjects, a separate validation cohort made up of some 110 different subjects was used. The study combined high-throughput TCR immunosequencing, statistical association of individual TCRs with disease status, and machine learning to predict cytomegalovirus infection status. A later analysis re-analyzed previously published TCR beta repertoires from 660 or so donors and added high-resolution HLA genotyping to study TCR occurrence patterns. In the later analysis, no new phenotypic data were used to find candidate immune exposures; instead, reliance was placed on TCR beta sequences and their occurrence across donors. In an earlier analysis of a few hundred of the donors, high-throughput TCR beta sequencing was used to judge whether each TCR beta V gene segment behaved as functional or pseudogenic. Donor age, sex, ethnicity and CMV serostatus were collected together with the repertoire data. In a later genetic analysis, genome-wide SNP genotypes for about 60% of the 666 donors were used, and that subset was treated as a discovery cohort. All discovery cohort repertoires had been generated on a single sequencing platform. HLA typing included class I and class II loci at four-digit resolution. The number of typed donors differed by locus: about 620-640 for A, B, C, DRB1 and DQB1; about 520 for DQA1; some 610 for DPA1; and 400 to 480 for DPB1. Roughly five DR-DQ haplotypes were handled as single units for association and clustering because linkage in the cohort was strong. On average, roughly 240,000 unique TCR beta nucleotide sequences were sequenced per donor among a few hundred genotyped donors of the cohort, with 15% to 20% of those sequences being non-productive.

The protocol used for the library was the immunoSEQ multiplex PCR assay. The multiplex PCR relied on a mix of 60 forward primers for TCR Vbeta segments and 13 reverse primers for TCR Jbeta segments. A multiplex PCR assay on genomic DNA amplified the CDR3 region of rearranged TCR beta genes. The amplified TCR beta libraries were sequenced on the Illumina HiSeq System as 87-base-pair reads. Processing in the source paper ran as follows. In a later analysis, tens of millions of unique TCR beta chains were counted across the roughly 670 repertoires, and about 9.9 million of these chains were shared by at least two donors. To remove PCR and sequencing errors, raw reads were error-corrected and collapsed into unique sequences using a nearest-neighbor algorithm that merged closely related sequences. V, D and J gene segments were assigned by aligning CDR3 sequences to IMGT reference sequences. For a sequence to be retained, a match of at least six nucleotides was required to both a V gene segment and a J gene segment. Rearrangements were called productive when the CDR3 lacked stop codons and stayed in frame with V and J; all others were non-productive. Following IMGT convention, CDR3 was defined as the stretch from the second conserved V-encoded cysteine up to the conserved J-encoded phenylalanine. In an earlier analysis of some 550 of the donors, sequences lacking an unambiguous match to a single V gene segment were excluded. An earlier analysis of 587 of the donors called V segments functional above 56.7% productive rearrangements and segregating when the between-donor standard deviation exceeded 5%. A statistical classification framework was developed to diagnose cytomegalovirus status using the catalog of TCR beta chain sequences. In a later analysis, V and J genes were assigned by comparing TCR nucleotide sequences against IMGT/GENE-DB human TR gene sequences. The TCRdist pipeline was used in a later analysis to assign CDR3 sequences and most-parsimonious VDJ recombination scenarios. In a later analysis, each TCR beta chain was defined by its CDR3 amino acid sequence together with its V-gene family, and reads without a unique V-gene family were excluded. A later analysis removed several hundred highly shared, low-generation-probability nucleotide sequences to deal with suspected cross-contamination and a sequencing artifact. In a later analysis, a clonal expansion index for each public chain was calculated from normalized within-repertoire ranks of inferred template counts. In a later analysis, generation probabilities were computed with a VDJ recombination model fitted to out-of-frame rearrangements, and the resulting probabilities were checked against IGoR. A later analysis scored TCR-TCR, TCR-HLA and TCR-CMV co-occurrence with hypergeometric tests, applying a repertoire-size bias correction to TCR pairs. To estimate false discovery rates, a later analysis permuted the HLA or CMV assignments 20 times. In a later analysis, co-occurring TCRs were grouped using DBSCAN, with TCRdist sequence similarity added in when clustering inside HLA-allele-positive subsets. Co-occurrence clustering excluded repertoires with fewer than 30,000 or more than 120,000 public chains, plus five with anomalous nucleotide sharing. The source is immuneACCESS, and TCRdb retained only in-frame sequences with V and J called. Part of the clones is not carried over; for the studies checked, unresolved V genes explain less than half of this, and the remainder is unexplained. V and J calls and clone size follow that table, whereas D and trimming were derived from the DNA. The sample table holds 150,000 to 200,000 clones. The biggest ten clones account for 2.1% of the sample.

General findings and caveats noted by the study authors: A further reported finding was that TCR beta sequences accurately predicted the HLA-A and HLA-B alleles for most subjects in the first cohort. In a later genetic analysis, fewer N-insertions in productive TCRs were reported among donors in an Asian-associated ancestry cluster than the roughly 640-donor mean. The study gave a list of roughly 150 TCR beta chains associated with cytomegalovirus. Strong co-occurrence of HLA alleles, especially DR and DQ, made assigning TCR associations to individual alleles difficult. The classifier was reported to diagnose cytomegalovirus status with high specificity and sensitivity in both the original cohort and the validation cohort. Correlated functional status among segregating V segments might reflect linkage disequilibrium, but an unknown experimental factor could not be ruled out. In a later analysis, around 17,000 TCR beta sequences were associated with specific HLA alleles at a false discovery rate of 0.05. While some public TCRs were present in many individuals, most TCR sequences turned up only very rarely across donors. An association between a missense DCLRE1C variant and V-gene and J-gene trimming of TCR beta chains was found in a later genetic analysis and replicated in an independent cohort. The sequencing pipeline was judged likely to have produced a cluster of highly shared sequence variants as a technical artifact. In this cohort, only TCR beta chains were sequenced, and detectable features were limited by the absence of alpha or paired-chain data. Because some donors lacked HLA typing at each locus, the association tests relied only on the typed subset. Presence/absence analyses assumed roughly uniform sequencing depth across donors, an assumption that may not hold. In a later analysis, HLA-associated TCR beta chains showed more clonal expansion and lower generation probabilities than non-associated chains that were equally common. For the cohort, immune exposure information was limited to CMV serostatus. According to a later analysis, most CMV-associated TCR beta chains appeared to be HLA-restricted, and the HLA associations seemed to be driven largely by CMV exposure. In vitro tests confirmed that three of the cytomegalovirus-associated TCR beta chains recognize cytomegalovirus antigens. Several of the top co-occurrence clusters appeared to be linked to parvovirus B19, influenza, CMV and Epstein-Barr virus, according to a later analysis. An earlier analysis of some 590 of the donors showed that most TCR beta V segments appeared in productive rearrangements either about 87% or about 30% of the time, which broadly matched IMGT annotations. The authors suggested that the approach could potentially be extended to other disease states and immunological phenotypes. The earlier analysis of 587 of the donors excluded some 16 rarely observed V segments, including chromosome 9 orphons, because counts were too low. A later analysis found that TCR association rates varied across HLA loci, with DRB1 alleles showing the most associated TCRs and HLA-C alleles the fewest.

In the case of this clone: Its target antigen remains unknown.

The cohort consisted of 650 to 700 healthy bone marrow donors. At the time of sampling, every cohort member was nominally healthy, though immune exposures that went unrecorded were likely present. The donor was CMV seronegative and was included in the group of over 300 seronegative cohort members. Each donor provided a peripheral blood sample, and peripheral blood mononuclear cells were used for TCR beta sequencing. Genomic DNA was extracted from the blood cell samples with the Qiagen DNeasy Blood Extraction Kit. The receptor comes from a man aged 25-40 years in good health and CMV-seronegative. The sample was PBMCs.

The CDR3 amino acid sequence is: CASREGSADEKLFF. The nucleotides read TGTGCCAGCCGTGAGGGATCGGCTGATGAAAAACTGTTTTTT. The V and J segments used are TRBV18 and TRBJ1-4; the D gene remains uncertain. Measured from the cysteine to the phenylalanine, the CDR3 is 14 residues long. Left in the record is the CDR3 DNA by itself, 42 bases read in frame from the first base. V and J are truncated by 8 bases and 6 bases respectively, leaving an intervening sequence of 16 bases. Taken from the germline V gene, the CDR1 and CDR2 loops are KGHSH and LQKENI. The entire variable domain, with the stretches around the CDR3 drawn from the reference TRBV18 and TRBJ1-4 proteins, is NAGVMQNPRHLVRRRGQEARLRCSPMKGHSHVYWYRQLPEEGLKFMVYLQKENIIDESGMPKERFSAEFPKEGPSILRIQQVVRGDSAAYFCASREGSADEKLFFGSGTQLSVL.